This T cell receptor beta chain was recovered during a study of blood T cell repertoires in COVID-19. Germline trimming cut 3 bases from V and 2 bases from J; bases unmatched to any gene: 8. Germline CDR1 reads SNHLY; CDR2 reads FYNNEI. The CDR3 covers 16 residues. TCRdb keeps only in-frame clones here, not all; method: immunoSEQ multiplex PCR. The data show hundreds of thousands of clones, around 90% seen once. The sample consisted of PBMCs or T cells enriched from blood (not recorded which). J is TRBJ2-5 and V is TRBV2; 8 nucleotides match TRBD1. This TCR derives from a woman aged 45-60 years with acute COVID-19. The DNA for the CDR3 is TGTGCCAGCAGTGAGGGCAGTGGACAGGGTCAAGAGACCCAGTACTTC. This codes for CASSEGSGQGQETQYF. Full variable domain (remainder filled in from reference TRBV2 and TRBJ2-5): EPEVTQTPSHQVTQMGQEVILRCVPISNHLYFYWYRQILGQKVEFLVSFYNNEISEKSEIFDDQFSVERPDGSNFTLKIRSTKLEDSAMYFCASSEGSGQGQETQYFGPGTRLLVL.